This record concerns one TCR beta chain sequence. Its antigen is unknown. Qualities for individual bases were not recorded, and no much larger clone is one base off. This sample is part of a study of cytomegalovirus exposure and HLA in healthy donors (dated by TCRdb to the late 2010s). Background for the entire study: In an earlier analysis of approximately 640 of the donors, 276 Gb of sequence data and roughly 100 million unique TCR beta sequences from roughly 190 million T cells were reported. Roughly 300 gigabases of sequencing data and tens of millions of unique TCR sequences were included in an early release covering about 700 HLA-typed donors. Among the roughly 400 genotyped donors, approximately 81% belonged to the genetic ancestry cluster associated with self-reported Caucasian donors. The aim of the study was to test whether cataloging public T cell receptors could identify signatures of past pathogen exposure. Using immunosequencing, the study profiled T cell repertoires from fewer than 850 subjects and related those repertoires to cytomegalovirus serostatus. Besides the first cohort of more than 650 subjects, a separate validation cohort made up of over 95 different subjects was used. To predict cytomegalovirus infection status, the study brought together high-throughput TCR immunosequencing, statistical association of individual TCRs with disease status, and machine learning. A later analysis re-examined previously published TCR beta repertoires from roughly 650 donors and added high-resolution HLA genotyping to investigate patterns of TCR occurrence. The later analysis used no new phenotypic data to find candidate immune exposures, relying instead on TCR beta sequences and their occurrence across donors. To decide whether each TCR beta V gene segment behaved as functional or pseudogenic, an earlier analysis of 587 of the donors relied on high-throughput TCR beta sequencing. Donor age, sex, ethnicity and CMV serostatus were compiled alongside the repertoire data. A later genetic analysis used genome-wide SNP genotypes for about 55% of the 666 donors, treating that subset as a discovery cohort. Every repertoire in the discovery cohort had been generated on one and the same sequencing platform. HLA typing covered class I and class II loci at four-digit resolution. Typing coverage varied by locus: about 620-640 donors for A, B, C, DRB1 and DQB1; 500 to 550 for DQA1; around 610 for DPA1; 450 to 480 for DPB1. Roughly 5 DR-DQ haplotypes were treated as single units for association and clustering because of strong linkage in the cohort. Among some 410 genotyped donors of the cohort, an average of approximately 240,000 unique TCR beta nucleotide sequences was sequenced per donor, of which roughly 17% were non-productive.

The cohort comprised some 680 healthy bone marrow donors. All cohort members were sampled while nominally healthy, although unrecorded immune exposures were likely present. The donor was CMV seronegative and belonged to the group of 352 seronegative cohort members. Each donor provided a peripheral blood sample, and peripheral blood mononuclear cells were used for TCR beta sequencing. Genomic DNA was extracted from the blood cell samples with the Qiagen DNeasy Blood Extraction Kit. The germline V gene encodes CDR1 MDHEN and CDR2 SYDVKM. The CDR3 contains 14 residues, cysteine and phenylalanine counted. CDR3 DNA only is kept here, 42 bases in frame from base 1. Trimming leaves V shorter by 4 bases and J shorter by 3 bases, with the junction holding 4 bases beyond the gene matches. The investigation overall reported the following: Broadly in line with IMGT annotations, most TCR beta V segments showed up in productive rearrangements about 90% or about 30% of the time in an earlier analysis of several hundred of the donors. Most TCR sequences were observed very rarely across donors, whereas some public TCRs were present in many individuals. The authors suggested that the approach could potentially be extended to other disease states and immunological phenotypes. A later analysis reported that several top co-occurrence clusters appeared linked to parvovirus B19, influenza, CMV and Epstein-Barr virus. A further reported finding was that TCR beta sequences accurately predicted the HLA-A and HLA-B alleles for most subjects in the first cohort. A later analysis found that HLA-associated TCR beta chains were more clonally expanded and had lower generation probabilities than equally common non-associated chains. In a later analysis, the rate of TCR association differed among HLA loci, with DRB1 alleles having the most associated TCRs and HLA-C alleles having the fewest. At a false discovery rate of 0.05, a later analysis linked 16,951 TCR beta sequences to specific HLA alleles. The classifier was reported to diagnose cytomegalovirus status with high specificity and sensitivity in both the original cohort and the validation cohort. The presence/absence analyses assumed that sequencing depth was roughly uniform across donors, and that assumption may not be true. Most CMV-associated TCR beta chains appeared to be HLA-restricted in a later analysis, and the HLA associations seemed to be driven largely by CMV exposure. The study gave a list of under 200 TCR beta chains associated with cytomegalovirus. Correlated functional status among segregating V segments might reflect linkage disequilibrium, but an unknown experimental factor could not be ruled out. Because the 87-base-pair reads could not distinguish some IMGT-functional V segments, including TRBV6-2 and TRBV6-3, those segments were excluded. When HLA alleles, especially DR and DQ, strongly co-occurred, TCR associations were difficult to assign to individual alleles. In this cohort, only TCR beta chains were sequenced, and detectable features were limited by the absence of alpha or paired-chain data. For the cohort, immune exposure information was limited to CMV serostatus. In a later genetic analysis, fewer N-insertions in productive TCRs were reported among donors in an Asian-associated ancestry cluster than the roughly 700-donor mean. In a later genetic analysis, a missense DCLRE1C variant was associated with V-gene and J-gene trimming of TCR beta chains, and the association was replicated in an independent cohort. A cluster of highly shared sequence variants was judged likely to be a technical artifact of the sequencing pipeline. Roughly 15 rarely observed V segments, including chromosome 9 orphons, were excluded from the earlier analysis of several hundred of the donors because counts were too low. In vitro tests confirmed that a few of the cytomegalovirus-associated TCR beta chains recognize cytomegalovirus antigens. HLA typing was unavailable for some donors at each locus, so association tests used only the typed subset.

Libraries came from the immunoSEQ multiplex PCR assay. For the multiplex PCR, a mixture combining 60 forward primers for TCR Vbeta segments and 13 reverse primers for TCR Jbeta segments was used. Amplification of the CDR3 region of rearranged TCR beta genes was performed with a multiplex PCR assay on genomic DNA. On the Illumina HiSeq System, the amplified TCR beta libraries were sequenced as 87-base-pair reads. On the authors' methods: Across the 700 or so repertoires, a later analysis counted 60 million to 90 million unique TCR beta chains, 8.5 million to 12 million of which were shared by at least two donors. Raw reads were error-corrected and collapsed into unique sequences by a nearest-neighbor algorithm in which closely related sequences were merged to remove PCR and sequencing errors. To assign V, D and J gene segments, CDR3 sequences were aligned to IMGT reference sequences. For a sequence to be retained, at least a six-nucleotide match to both a V gene segment and a J gene segment was required. Rearrangements were called productive when the CDR3 lacked stop codons and stayed in frame with V and J; all others were non-productive. Following IMGT convention, CDR3 was defined as the stretch from the second conserved V-encoded cysteine to the conserved J-encoded phenylalanine. The earlier analysis of about 610 of the donors excluded sequences that lacked an unambiguous match to a single V gene segment. An earlier analysis of about 600 of the donors called V segments functional above 56.7% productive rearrangements and segregating when the between-donor standard deviation exceeded 5%. To diagnose cytomegalovirus status from the catalog of TCR beta chain sequences, a statistical classification framework was built. A later analysis assigned V and J genes by comparing TCR nucleotide sequences with IMGT/GENE-DB human TR gene sequences. Using the TCRdist pipeline, a later analysis assigned CDR3 sequences along with most-parsimonious VDJ recombination scenarios. In a later analysis, each TCR beta chain was defined by its CDR3 amino acid sequence together with its V-gene family, and reads without a unique V-gene family were excluded. As a way to deal with suspected cross-contamination and a sequencing artifact, a later analysis dropped approximately 570 nucleotide sequences that were highly shared and had low generation probability. A later analysis calculated a clonal expansion index for each public chain from normalized within-repertoire ranks of inferred template counts. A later analysis computed generation probabilities with a VDJ recombination model fitted to out-of-frame rearrangements, and checked the results against IGoR. In a later analysis, hypergeometric tests were used to score TCR-TCR, TCR-HLA and TCR-CMV co-occurrence, with a repertoire-size bias correction applied to TCR pairs. A later analysis estimated false discovery rates by permuting HLA or CMV assignments 20 times. In a later analysis, co-occurring TCRs were grouped with DBSCAN, and TCRdist sequence similarity was added when clustering was performed within HLA-allele-positive subsets. Repertoires with fewer than 30,000 or more than 120,000 public chains were left out of co-occurrence clustering, as were four to six repertoires with anomalous nucleotide sharing. What TCRdb holds here is the immuneACCESS table cut down to in-frame rearrangements. Part of the clones is not present; checked against another copy, under half of the missing clones reflect an unresolved V gene, and the others are unexplained. That table is the source of V, J and clone size, and D and trimming were worked out from the DNA. The sample table contains approximately 170,000 clones; only one count was recorded for 55% to 65% of them. The ten largest clones add up to 2.5% to 3% of the sample.

The receptor was derived from a man between 35 and 55 years old in good health and CMV-seronegative. Here the chain combines TRBV28 and TRBJ2-7, and TRBD1 aligns with 9 junction nucleotides. Sequencing was performed on PBMCs. CDR3 reads: CASSSQGARYEQYF. The bases read TGTGCCAGCAGTTCACAGGGGGCGCGCTACGAGCAGTACTTC.